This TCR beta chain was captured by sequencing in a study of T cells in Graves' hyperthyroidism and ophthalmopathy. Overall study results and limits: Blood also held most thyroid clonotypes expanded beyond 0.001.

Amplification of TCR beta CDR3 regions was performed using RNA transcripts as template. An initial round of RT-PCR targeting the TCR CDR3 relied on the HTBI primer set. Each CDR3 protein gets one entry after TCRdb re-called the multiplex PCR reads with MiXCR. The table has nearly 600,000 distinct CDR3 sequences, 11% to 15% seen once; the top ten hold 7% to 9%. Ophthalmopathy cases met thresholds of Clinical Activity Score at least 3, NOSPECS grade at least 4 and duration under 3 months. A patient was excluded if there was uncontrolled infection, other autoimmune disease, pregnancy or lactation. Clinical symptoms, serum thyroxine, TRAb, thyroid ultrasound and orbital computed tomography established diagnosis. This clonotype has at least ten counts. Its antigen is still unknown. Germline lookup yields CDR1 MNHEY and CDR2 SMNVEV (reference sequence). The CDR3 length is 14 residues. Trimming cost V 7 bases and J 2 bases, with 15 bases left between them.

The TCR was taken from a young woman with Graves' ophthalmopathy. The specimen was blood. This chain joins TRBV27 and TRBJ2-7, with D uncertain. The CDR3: CASTPIGGAYEQYF. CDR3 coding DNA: TGTGCCAGCACTCCAATAGGCGGAGCCTACGAGCAGTACTTC.